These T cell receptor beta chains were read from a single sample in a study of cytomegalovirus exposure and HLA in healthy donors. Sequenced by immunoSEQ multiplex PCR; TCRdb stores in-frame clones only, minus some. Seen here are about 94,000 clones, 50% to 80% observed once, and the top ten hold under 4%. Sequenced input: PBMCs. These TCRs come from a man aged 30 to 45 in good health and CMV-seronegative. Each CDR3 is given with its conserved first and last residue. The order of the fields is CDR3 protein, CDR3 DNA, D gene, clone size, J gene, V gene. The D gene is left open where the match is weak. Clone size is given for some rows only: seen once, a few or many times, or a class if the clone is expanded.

CDR3aa: CASRPTGGAVDEQYF; CDR3nt: TGTGCCAGCAGGCCCACAGGGGGCGCGGTCGACGAGCAGTACTTC; d_gene: TRBD1; abundance: -; j_gene: TRBJ2-7; v_gene: TRBV7-9
CDR3aa: CASSSRTGALLHF; CDR3nt: TGTGCCAGCAGCTCCAGGACAGGGGCTCTCCTCCACTTT; d_gene: TRBD1; abundance: -; j_gene: TRBJ1-6; v_gene: TRBV7-6
CDR3aa: CASSGDRFNYGYTF; CDR3nt: TGCGCCAGCAGTGGGGACAGATTTAACTATGGCTACACCTTC; d_gene: TRBD1; abundance: -; j_gene: TRBJ1-2; v_gene: TRBV10-1
CDR3aa: CASSQVGNSGNTIYF; CDR3nt: TGCGCCAGCAGCCAAGTTGGCAACTCTGGAAACACCATATATTTT; d_gene: -; abundance: -; j_gene: TRBJ1-3; v_gene: TRBV4-3
CDR3aa: CATYGLAGGRGVNEQYF; CDR3nt: TGTGCCACATACGGACTAGCGGGAGGCCGAGGGGTTAACGAGCAGTACTTC; d_gene: TRBD2; abundance: -; j_gene: TRBJ2-7; v_gene: TRBV2
CDR3aa: CSSKRIPAVYNSPLHF; CDR3nt: TGTTCCAGCAAAAGGATACCGGCGGTTTATAATTCACCCCTCCACTTT; d_gene: -; abundance: -; j_gene: TRBJ1-6; v_gene: TRBV7-9
CDR3aa: CASSLLTTGGNTEAFF; CDR3nt: TGCGCCAGCAGCTTGTTGACGACAGGGGGCAACACTGAAGCTTTCTTT; d_gene: TRBD1; abundance: -; j_gene: TRBJ1-1; v_gene: TRBV5-1
CDR3aa: CASSFAGDTGELFF; CDR3nt: TGTGCCAGCAGCTTCGCAGGGGACACCGGGGAGCTGTTTTTT; d_gene: -; abundance: -; j_gene: TRBJ2-2; v_gene: TRBV7-2
CDR3aa: CATRYGTENSPLHF; CDR3nt: TGTGCCACCAGGTATGGGACAGAGAATTCACCCCTCCACTTT; d_gene: TRBD1; abundance: few; j_gene: TRBJ1-6; v_gene: TRBV10-3
CDR3aa: CASSLARSGRGGELFF; CDR3nt: TGTGCCAGCAGCTTAGCCCGTAGCGGGAGGGGCGGGGAGCTGTTTTTT; d_gene: TRBD2; abundance: few; j_gene: TRBJ2-2; v_gene: TRBV7-8
CDR3aa: CAWNQGVNNSPLHF; CDR3nt: TGTGCCTGGAACCAGGGGGTGAATAATTCACCCCTCCACTTT; d_gene: TRBD1; abundance: few; j_gene: TRBJ1-6; v_gene: TRBV30
CDR3aa: CASSSRQGQGTGELFF; CDR3nt: TGTGCCAGTAGTTCGCGACAGGGGCAGGGCACCGGGGAGCTGTTTTTT; d_gene: TRBD1; abundance: -; j_gene: TRBJ2-2; v_gene: TRBV19
CDR3aa: CATDSGGRGTEAFF; CDR3nt: TGTGCCACCGACAGCGGGGGGCGCGGCACTGAAGCTTTCTTT; d_gene: -; abundance: -; j_gene: TRBJ1-1; v_gene: TRBV6-1
CDR3aa: CASSLGQTSTDTQYF; CDR3nt: TGTGCTAGCAGCTTGGGACAGACTAGCACAGATACGCAGTATTTT; d_gene: TRBD1; abundance: -; j_gene: TRBJ2-3; v_gene: TRBV7-7
CDR3aa: CASSPATPSSTDTQYF; CDR3nt: TGTGCCAGTAGTCCCGCTACTCCGTCTAGCACAGATACGCAGTATTTT; d_gene: -; abundance: -; j_gene: TRBJ2-3; v_gene: TRBV19
CDR3aa: CASSGGVGYTF; CDR3nt: TGTGCCAGCAGCGGAGGGGTTGGCTACACCTTC; d_gene: -; abundance: -; j_gene: TRBJ1-2; v_gene: TRBV2
CDR3aa: CASSLPGGGNEQFF; CDR3nt: TGTGCCAGCAGCTTGCCCGGGGGGGGGAATGAGCAGTTCTTC; d_gene: TRBD2; abundance: -; j_gene: TRBJ2-1; v_gene: TRBV5-6
CDR3aa: CASTPQGAYNSPLHF; CDR3nt: TGTGCCAGCACCCCACAGGGGGCTTATAATTCACCCCTCCACTTT; d_gene: TRBD1; abundance: -; j_gene: TRBJ1-6; v_gene: TRBV6-1
CDR3aa: CATSRSTQGSEQFF; CDR3nt: TGTGCCACCAGCAGATCCACCCAGGGTAGTGAGCAGTTCTTC; d_gene: -; abundance: -; j_gene: TRBJ2-1; v_gene: TRBV15
CDR3aa: CATSRDQVAGVYNEQFF; CDR3nt: TGTGCCACCAGCAGAGATCAAGTAGCGGGGGTCTACAATGAGCAGTTCTTC; d_gene: TRBD2; abundance: -; j_gene: TRBJ2-1; v_gene: TRBV15
CDR3aa: CASSSRTDGSPRGNEQFF; CDR3nt: TGTGCCAGCAGCTCCCGGACGGATGGCTCCCCCAGGGGGAATGAGCAGTTCTTC; d_gene: TRBD1; abundance: -; j_gene: TRBJ2-1; v_gene: TRBV7-3
CDR3aa: CASSLESSTGELFF; CDR3nt: TGTGCTAGCAGCTTAGAATCTAGTACCGGGGAGCTGTTTTTT; d_gene: -; abundance: -; j_gene: TRBJ2-2; v_gene: TRBV7-7
CDR3aa: CASSIRDFTYEQYF; CDR3nt: TGTGCCAGCAGCATCCGGGACTTCACCTACGAGCAGTACTTC; d_gene: -; abundance: once; j_gene: TRBJ2-7; v_gene: TRBV7-2
CDR3aa: CATSEETGTLYEQYF; CDR3nt: TGTGCCACCAGCGAAGAGACAGGGACTCTCTACGAGCAGTACTTC; d_gene: -; abundance: -; j_gene: TRBJ2-7; v_gene: TRBV15
CDR3aa: CASSFRDNLDTQYF; CDR3nt: TGTGCCAGCAGTTTTCGTGATAACTTAGATACGCAGTATTTT; d_gene: -; abundance: -; j_gene: TRBJ2-3; v_gene: TRBV6-6
CDR3aa: CASSQSRRVERSEQFF; CDR3nt: TGCGCCAGCAGCCAGAGTAGGCGGGTGGAGAGGAGTGAGCAGTTCTTC; d_gene: -; abundance: -; j_gene: TRBJ2-1; v_gene: TRBV4-1
CDR3aa: CASSLSTNYGYTF; CDR3nt: TGTGCCAGCAGCTTATCAACTAACTATGGCTACACCTTC; d_gene: -; abundance: -; j_gene: TRBJ1-2; v_gene: TRBV11-2
CDR3aa: CASSTDRGRAEAFF; CDR3nt: TGCGCCAGCAGCACGGACAGGGGGCGCGCTGAAGCTTTCTTT; d_gene: TRBD1; abundance: -; j_gene: TRBJ1-1; v_gene: TRBV5-1
CDR3aa: CARRVRYRECNEQFF; CDR3nt: TGTGCCAGAAGGGTCCGCTACAGGGAGTGCAATGAGCAGTTCTTC; d_gene: -; abundance: -; j_gene: TRBJ2-1; v_gene: TRBV5-3